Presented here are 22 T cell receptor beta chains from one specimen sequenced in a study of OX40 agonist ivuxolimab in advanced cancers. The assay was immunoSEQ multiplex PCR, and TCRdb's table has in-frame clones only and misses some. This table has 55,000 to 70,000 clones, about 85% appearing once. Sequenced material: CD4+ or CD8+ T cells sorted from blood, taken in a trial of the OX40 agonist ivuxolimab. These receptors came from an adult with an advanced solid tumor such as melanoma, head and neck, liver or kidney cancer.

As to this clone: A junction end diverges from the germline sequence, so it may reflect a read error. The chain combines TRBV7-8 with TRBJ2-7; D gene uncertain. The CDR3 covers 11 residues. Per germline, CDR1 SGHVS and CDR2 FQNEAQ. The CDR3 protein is CASSIAYEQYF. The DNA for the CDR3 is TGTGCCAGCAGCATAGCCTACGAGCAGTACTTC.

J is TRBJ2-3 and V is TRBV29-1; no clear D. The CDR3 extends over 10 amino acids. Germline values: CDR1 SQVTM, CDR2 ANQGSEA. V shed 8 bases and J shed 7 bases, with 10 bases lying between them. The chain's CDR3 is CSLYENTQYF. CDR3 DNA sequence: TGCAGCCTCTACGAGAATACGCAGTATTTT.

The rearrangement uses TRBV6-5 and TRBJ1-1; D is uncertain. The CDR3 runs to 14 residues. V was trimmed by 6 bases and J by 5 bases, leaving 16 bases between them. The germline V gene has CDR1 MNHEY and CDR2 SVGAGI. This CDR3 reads CASSGQAVRTEAFF. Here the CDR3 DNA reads TGTGCCAGCAGCGGGCAGGCGGTGCGAACTGAAGCTTTCTTT.

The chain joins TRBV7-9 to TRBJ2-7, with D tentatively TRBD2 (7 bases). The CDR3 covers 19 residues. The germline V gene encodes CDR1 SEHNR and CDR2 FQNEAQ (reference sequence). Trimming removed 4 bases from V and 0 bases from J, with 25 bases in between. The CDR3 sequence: CASSSVLVGGDRSSYEQYF. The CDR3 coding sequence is TGTGCCAGCAGCTCCGTTCTTGTAGGGGGGGATCGTAGCTCCTACGAGCAGTACTTC.

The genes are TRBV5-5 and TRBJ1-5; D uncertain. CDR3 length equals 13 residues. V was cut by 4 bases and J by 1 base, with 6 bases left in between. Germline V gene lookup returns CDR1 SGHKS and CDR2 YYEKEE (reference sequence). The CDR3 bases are TGTGCCAGCAGCGTGGACAGCAATCAGCCCCAGCATTTT. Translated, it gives CASSVDSNQPQHF.

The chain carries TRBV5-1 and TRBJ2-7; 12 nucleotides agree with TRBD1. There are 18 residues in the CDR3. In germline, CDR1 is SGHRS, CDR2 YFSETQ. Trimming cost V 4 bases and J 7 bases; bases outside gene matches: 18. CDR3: CASSPGTGGGFFYGEQYF. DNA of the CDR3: TGCGCCAGCAGCCCGGGGACAGGGGGCGGATTTTTTTACGGTGAGCAGTACTTC.

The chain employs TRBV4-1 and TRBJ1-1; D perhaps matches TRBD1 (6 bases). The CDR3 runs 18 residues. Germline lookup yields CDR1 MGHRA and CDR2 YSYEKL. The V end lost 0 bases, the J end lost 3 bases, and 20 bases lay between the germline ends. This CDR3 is CASSQDSVLGALDTEAFF. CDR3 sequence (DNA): TGCGCCAGCAGCCAAGATAGTGTTTTGGGGGCGCTGGACACTGAAGCTTTCTTT.

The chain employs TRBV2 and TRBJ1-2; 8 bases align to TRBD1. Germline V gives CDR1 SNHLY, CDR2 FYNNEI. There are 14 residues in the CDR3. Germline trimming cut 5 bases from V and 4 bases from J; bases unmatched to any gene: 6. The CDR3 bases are TGTGCCAGCAGTTCGGACAGGGTCGGCTATGGCTACACCTTC. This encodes CASSSDRVGYGYTF.

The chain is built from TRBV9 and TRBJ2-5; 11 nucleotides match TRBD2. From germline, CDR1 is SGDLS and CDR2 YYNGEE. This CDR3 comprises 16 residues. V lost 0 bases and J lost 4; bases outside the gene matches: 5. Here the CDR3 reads CASSVDSGRASETQYF. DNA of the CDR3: TGTGCCAGCAGCGTAGATAGCGGGAGGGCCTCAGAGACCCAGTACTTC.

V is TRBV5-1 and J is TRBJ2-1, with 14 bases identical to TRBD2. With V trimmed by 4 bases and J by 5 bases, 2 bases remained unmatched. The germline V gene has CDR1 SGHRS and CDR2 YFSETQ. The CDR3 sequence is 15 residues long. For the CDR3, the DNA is TGCGCCAGCAGCGGGGGACTAGCGGGGGACAATGAGCAGTTCTTC. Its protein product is CASSGGLAGDNEQFF. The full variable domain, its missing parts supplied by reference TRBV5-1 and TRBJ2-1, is KAGVTQTPRYLIKTRGQQVTLSCSPISGHRSVSWYQQTPGQGLQFLFEYFSETQRNKGNFPGRFSGRQFSNSRSEMNVSTLELGDSALYLCASSGGLAGDNEQFFGPGTRLTVL.

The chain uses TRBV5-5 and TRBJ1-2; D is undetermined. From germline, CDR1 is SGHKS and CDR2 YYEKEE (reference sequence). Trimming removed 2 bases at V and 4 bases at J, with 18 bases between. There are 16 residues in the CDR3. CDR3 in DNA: TGTGCCAGCAGCTTTGTCACAGCCATCCCCCTCTATGGCTACACCTTC. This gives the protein CASSFVTAIPLYGYTF.

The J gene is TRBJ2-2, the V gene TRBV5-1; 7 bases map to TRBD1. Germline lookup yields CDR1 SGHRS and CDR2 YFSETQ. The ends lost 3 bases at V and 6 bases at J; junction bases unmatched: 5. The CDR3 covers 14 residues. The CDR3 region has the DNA TGCGCCAGCAGCTCCGGGACAGAGCCCGGGGAGCTGTTTTTT. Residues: CASSSGTEPGELFF.

The CDR3 nucleotides read TGCGCCAGCAGCTTGCAACAGGGGGCCTATGAGACCCAGTACTTC. Residues: CASSLQQGAYETQYF. This chain uses TRBV5-1 with TRBJ2-5; TRBD1 matches at 9 bases. This CDR3 region has 15 residues. The V and J ends lost 1 base and 5 bases, in that order; junction bases with no gene match: 6. Germline lookup yields CDR1 SGHRS and CDR2 YFSETQ.

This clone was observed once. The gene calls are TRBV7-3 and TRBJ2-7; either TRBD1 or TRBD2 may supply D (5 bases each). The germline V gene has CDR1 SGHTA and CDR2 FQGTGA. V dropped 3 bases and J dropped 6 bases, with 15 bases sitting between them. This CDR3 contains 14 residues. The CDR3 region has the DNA TGTGCCAGCAGCTTGGGGCAGACTACGGCCGAGCAGTACTTC. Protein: CASSLGQTTAEQYF.

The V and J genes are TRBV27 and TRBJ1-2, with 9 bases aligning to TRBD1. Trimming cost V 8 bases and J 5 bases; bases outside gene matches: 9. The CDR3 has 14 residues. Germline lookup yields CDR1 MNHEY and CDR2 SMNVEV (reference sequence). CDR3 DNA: TGTGCCAGCGCCTGGACAGGGGATCGTTATGGCTACACCTTC. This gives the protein CASAWTGDRYGYTF.

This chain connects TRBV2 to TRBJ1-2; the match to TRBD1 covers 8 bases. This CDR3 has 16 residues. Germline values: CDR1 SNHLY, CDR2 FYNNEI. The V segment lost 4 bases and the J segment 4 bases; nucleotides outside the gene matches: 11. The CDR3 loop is CASSGGTGSRGYGYTF. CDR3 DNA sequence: TGTGCCAGCAGTGGCGGGACAGGTAGCCGGGGCTATGGCTACACCTTC.

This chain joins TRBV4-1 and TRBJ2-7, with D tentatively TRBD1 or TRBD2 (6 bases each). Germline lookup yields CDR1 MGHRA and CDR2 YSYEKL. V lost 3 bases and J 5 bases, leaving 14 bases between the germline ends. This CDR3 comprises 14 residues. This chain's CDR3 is CASSHLGGSDEQYF. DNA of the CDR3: TGCGCCAGCAGCCACCTCGGGGGCAGTGACGAGCAGTACTTC.

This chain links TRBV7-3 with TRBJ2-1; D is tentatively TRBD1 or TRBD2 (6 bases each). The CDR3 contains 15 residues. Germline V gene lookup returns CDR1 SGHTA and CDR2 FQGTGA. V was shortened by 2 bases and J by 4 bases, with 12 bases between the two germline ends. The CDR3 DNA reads TGTGCCAGCAGCTTAGACGGAGGGGGATACAATGAGCAGTTCTTC. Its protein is CASSLDGGGYNEQFF.

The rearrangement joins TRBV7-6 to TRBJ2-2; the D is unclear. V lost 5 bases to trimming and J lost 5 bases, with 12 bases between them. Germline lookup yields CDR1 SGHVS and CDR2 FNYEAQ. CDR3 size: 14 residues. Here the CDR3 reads CASSPLWGTGELFF. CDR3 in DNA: TGTGCCAGCAGCCCACTCTGGGGAACCGGGGAGCTGTTTTTT.

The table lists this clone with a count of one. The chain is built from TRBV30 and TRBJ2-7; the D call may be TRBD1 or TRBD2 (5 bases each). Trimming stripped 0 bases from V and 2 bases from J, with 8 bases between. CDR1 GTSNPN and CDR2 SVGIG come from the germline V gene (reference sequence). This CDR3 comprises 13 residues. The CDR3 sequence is CAWSVGGTYEQYF. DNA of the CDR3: TGTGCCTGGAGTGTTGGGGGAACCTACGAGCAGTACTTC.

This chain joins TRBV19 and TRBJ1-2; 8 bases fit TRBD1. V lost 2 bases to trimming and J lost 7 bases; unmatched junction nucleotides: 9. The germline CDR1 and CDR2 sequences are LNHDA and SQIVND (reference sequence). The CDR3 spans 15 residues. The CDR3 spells CASSIITPGGLGYTF. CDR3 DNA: TGTGCCAGTAGTATAATAACTCCAGGGGGCCTTGGCTACACCTTC.

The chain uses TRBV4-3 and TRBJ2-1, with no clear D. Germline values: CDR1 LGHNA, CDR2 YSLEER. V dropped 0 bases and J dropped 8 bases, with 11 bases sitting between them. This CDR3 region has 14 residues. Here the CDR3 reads CASSQENGFDEQFF. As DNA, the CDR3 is TGCGCCAGCAGCCAAGAGAACGGGTTCGATGAGCAGTTCTTC.